This TCR beta chain was sequenced for a study of blood T cell repertoires in COVID-19. Study overall: Spain, Italy and the United States supplied samples that represented acute and convalescent COVID-19. The cDNA or gDNA used as material had been derived from T cells, B-cell-depleted T cells, or PBMCs.

CDR3 size: 14 residues. V was trimmed by 8 bases and J by 5 bases, leaving 15 bases between them. CDR1 is MNHEY, CDR2 SVGAGI, per germline. This clone was counted a few times. In the source study's methods: Amplification of reference gene primers was used by the study to estimate nucleated cell counts. Only in-frame clones appear in the TCRdb table, and some are missing; sequencing was by immunoSEQ multiplex PCR. For V, J and clone size, that table is used; D and trimming come from the DNA. The top ten clones hold roughly 0.25% of a sample with roughly 670,000 clones, about 87% of them seen once. This clonotype originated in a woman aged 18-29 years with acute or convalescent COVID-19. This rearrangement joins TRBV6-5 to TRBJ1-4, with D tentatively TRBD1 (5 bases). Sequencing was performed on peripheral blood. The CDR3 DNA reads as TGTGCCAGCCGCTCCCGGCCAGGGAATGAAAAACTGTTTTTT. Protein product: CASRSRPGNEKLFF.